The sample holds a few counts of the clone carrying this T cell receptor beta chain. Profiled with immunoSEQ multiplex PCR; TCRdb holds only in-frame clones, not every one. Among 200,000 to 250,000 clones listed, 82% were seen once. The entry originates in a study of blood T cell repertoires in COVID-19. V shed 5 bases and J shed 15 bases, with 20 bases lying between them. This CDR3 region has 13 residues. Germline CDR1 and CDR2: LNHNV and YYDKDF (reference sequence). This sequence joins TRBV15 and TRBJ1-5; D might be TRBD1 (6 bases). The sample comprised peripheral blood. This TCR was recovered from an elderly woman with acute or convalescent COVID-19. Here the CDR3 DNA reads TGTGCCACCAGCGGCCATCCAGGGGATGTCCCGCATTTT. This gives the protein CATSGHPGDVPHF.